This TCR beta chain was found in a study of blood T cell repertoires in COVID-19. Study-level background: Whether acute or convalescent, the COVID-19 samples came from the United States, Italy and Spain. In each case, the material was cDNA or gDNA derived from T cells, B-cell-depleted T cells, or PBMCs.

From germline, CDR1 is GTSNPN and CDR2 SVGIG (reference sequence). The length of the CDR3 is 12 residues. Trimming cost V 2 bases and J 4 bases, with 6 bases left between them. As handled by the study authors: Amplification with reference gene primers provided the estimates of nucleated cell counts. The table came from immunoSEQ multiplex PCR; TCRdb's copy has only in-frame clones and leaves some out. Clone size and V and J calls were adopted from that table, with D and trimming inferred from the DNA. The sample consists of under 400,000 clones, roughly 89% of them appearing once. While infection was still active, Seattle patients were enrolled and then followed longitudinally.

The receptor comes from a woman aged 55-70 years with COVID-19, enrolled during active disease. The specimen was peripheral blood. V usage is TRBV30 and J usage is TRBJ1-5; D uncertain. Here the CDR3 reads CAWSRSNQPQHF. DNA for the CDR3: TGTGCCTGGAGTCGGTCGAATCAGCCCCAGCATTTT.